This TCR beta chain was found in a study of response to subunit inactivated influenza vaccine. Study-level points and caveats: The study's authors posited that every seasonal influenza vaccination enlists few new T cells.

From the RT-PCR reads, TCRdb called clonotypes with MiXCR, one entry per CDR3 protein. The sample includes 500,000 to 750,000 distinct CDR3 sequences, around 13% of them seen just once. As concerns this clonotype: Its antigen remains unidentified.

CDR1 and CDR2 from the germline V gene are DFQATT and SNEGSKA (reference sequence). The CDR3 extends over 14 amino acids. V was pared by 6 bases and J by 5 bases, with 8 bases of the junction left unmatched. The chain employs TRBV20-1 and TRBJ1-4, with 8 bases fitting TRBD1. The material was PBMCs from blood, obtained approximately 13 days after vaccination. This sequence originates from a man aged 45-65 years who received an inactivated influenza vaccine. Written as DNA, the CDR3 is TGCAGTGCGCCCCGACGGACAGGGAATGAAAAACTGTTTTTT. Translating it yields CSAPRRTGNEKLFF.